This T cell receptor beta chain was found in a study of human T cells and chemical hapten exposure. Study at large: Small differences in pooled library volume mainly drove the variation in TCR yields per sample. Study results and limitations: The number of TCRs over 1 in 1000 frequency stayed unchanged after DPC.

The germline V gene has CDR1 SGHTA and CDR2 FQGNSA. The ends were cut back, 5 bases at V and 2 bases at J, with 12 bases in the middle. This CDR3 region has 14 residues. Time point: healthy volunteer bleed at 6 weeks. Unfractionated whole blood yielded total RNA. This clonotype was counted only a few times. What it recognizes is unknown. Individual cDNA molecules in this library carried unique molecular identifiers. Authors' analysis steps: Sampled TCR counts reached a median of approximately 100,000 per sample, with values ranging from roughly 20,000 to 700,000. A single record per CDR3 protein comes from TCRdb applying MiXCR to the RACE reads. None of the V and J calls come from the authors' own analysis; TCRdb made them. The repertoire holds more than 60,000 distinct CDR3 sequences, with roughly 8.7% as singletons.

Sequenced: whole blood. The gene calls are TRBV7-2 and TRBJ1-2, with D unresolved. The receptor's source is a male donor in good health. Some clones in this sample may be carry-over from other donors' samples. For the CDR3, the DNA is TGTGCCAGCAGCCCTAGCGTGATGAACTATGGCTACACCTTC. Translating it yields CASSPSVMNYGYTF. The full variable domain, rest sourced from reference TRBV7-2 and TRBJ1-2, is GAGVSQSPSNKVTEKGKDVELRCDPISGHTALYWYRQSLGQGLEFLIYFQGNSAPDKSGLPSDRFSAERTGGSVSTLTIQRTQQEDSAVYLCASSPSVMNYGYTFGSGTRLTVV.